The 12 T cell receptor beta chains presented below share a single source sample, sequenced in a study of shared clonotypes between healthy human individuals. Naive CD8 cells, CD45RO-negative and positively selected for CCR7, excluded terminally differentiated effector memory CD45RA+ cells. Sequencing used immunoSEQ multiplex PCR; TCRdb keeps in-frame clones, though not all of them. The sample holds about 2.2 million clones, around 93% seen once. Sequencing input: naive CD8+ T cells from PBMCs. The receptors derive from a man aged 18 to 30 in good health. Some clones in this sample may be carry-over from other donors' samples.

The rearrangement joins TRBV7-6 to TRBJ2-1; D might be TRBD2 (6 bases). The V end was cut by 5 bases, the J end by 1 base, with 15 bases between. The CDR3 length is 16 residues. Germline assignment: CDR1 SGHVS and CDR2 FNYEAQ. CDR3 sequence reads: CASSEVAVRSYNEQFF. CDR3 in DNA: TGTGCCAGCAGCGAAGTAGCGGTTCGATCCTACAATGAGCAGTTCTTC.

The V and J genes are TRBV4-3 and TRBJ2-1; tentatively, D is TRBD2 (5 bases). The CDR3 is 14 amino acids. In germline, CDR1 is LGHNA, CDR2 YSLEER. V gave up 1 base and J gave up 9 bases, with 13 bases separating them. The CDR3 DNA is TGCGCCAGCAGCCAAGTTCGAGGGAGCCTTGAGCAGTTCTTC. Translation: CASSQVRGSLEQFF.

This chain links TRBV29-1 with TRBJ2-6; no clear D. The CDR3 sequence is 14 residues long. CDR1 and CDR2 from the germline V gene are SQVTM and ANQGSEA. With 1 base removed from V and 4 bases from J, the gap between germline ends came to 8 bases. The CDR3 bases are TGCAGCGTTGAAGGGCTGTACGGGGCCAACGTCCTGACTTTC. Translation gives CSVEGLYGANVLTF.

This clone was detected once. The rearrangement uses TRBV6-5 and TRBJ2-1; 10 bases match TRBD2. J was trimmed by 10 bases and V by 5 bases; bases with no gene match: 8. Germline V gene data show CDR1 as MNHEY and CDR2 as SVGAGI. This CDR3 spans 14 amino acids. CDR3 sequence (DNA): TGTGCCAGCAGTGGTGTAGCGGGGGGTTGGGAGCAGTTCTTC. Translation gives CASSGVAGGWEQFF.

The chain joins TRBV28 to TRBJ2-1; D is perhaps TRBD1 (6 bases). The CDR3 length is 14 residues. Germline CDR1 MDHEN, CDR2 SYDVKM. The ends were cut back, 7 bases at V and 1 base at J, with 11 bases in the middle. CDR3 coding DNA: TGTGCCAGCAAATCGGGACAATCCTACAATGAGCAGTTCTTC. Protein: CASKSGQSYNEQFF.

This chain links TRBV9 with TRBJ2-4, with 12 bases identical to TRBD2. This CDR3 has 18 amino acids. The ends lost 4 bases at V and 0 bases at J; junction bases unmatched: 8. Per germline, CDR1 SGDLS and CDR2 YYNGEE. The CDR3 reads CASSPTGTSGLAKNIQYF. As DNA, the CDR3 is TGTGCCAGCAGCCCGACGGGGACTAGCGGGCTAGCCAAAAACATTCAGTACTTC. The entire variable domain, with the rest obtained from reference TRBV9 and TRBJ2-4, is as follows: DSGVTQTPKHLITATGQRVTLRCSPRSGDLSVYWYQQSLDQGLQFLIQYYNGEERAKGNILERFSAQQFPDLHSELNLSSLELGDSALYFCASSPTGTSGLAKNIQYFGAGTRLSVL.

J is TRBJ2-1 and V is TRBV19; TRBD2 matches 15 bases. CDR1 and CDR2 from the germline V gene are LNHDA and SQIVND (reference sequence). The V segment lost 7 bases and the J segment 7 bases; nucleotides outside the gene matches: 5. The CDR3 has 15 residues. The chain's CDR3 is CASNTGTSGGNEQFF. Here the CDR3 DNA reads TGTGCCAGTAACACCGGGACTAGCGGGGGGAATGAGCAGTTCTTC.

V and J are TRBV5-6 and TRBJ1-2; D is undetermined. The CDR3 extends over 14 amino acids. Germline values: CDR1 SGHDT, CDR2 YYEEEE. V dropped 1 base and J dropped 2 bases, with 9 bases sitting between them. The CDR3 DNA sequence: TGTGCCAGCAGCTTGCGGGGTCTCAACTATGGCTACACCTTC. Amino acids: CASSLRGLNYGYTF.

The CDR3 DNA follows: TGCAGCGTTGAAGAGGGGATTTGGGGGGGCACTGAAGCTTTCTTT. Translated: CSVEEGIWGGTEAFF. The genes are TRBV29-1 and TRBJ1-1, with D possibly matching TRBD1 (5 bases). Trimming took 0 bases from V and 4 from J, leaving 15 bases between them. CDR3 length: 15 residues. Germline CDR1 and CDR2: SQVTM and ANQGSEA.

V gene TRBV15 combines with J gene TRBJ2-7; D possibly matches TRBD1 or TRBD2 (5 bases each). Trimming stripped 3 bases from V and 7 bases from J, with 22 bases between. Germline-derived CDR1 and CDR2 are LNHNV and YYDKDF (reference sequence). CDR3 length equals 16 residues. As DNA, the CDR3 is TGTGCCACCAGCAGCGGGACGTTCCCCCAGCTGGATGAGCAGTACTTC. Amino acids: CATSSGTFPQLDEQYF.

The CDR3 region is CASSLGGQGAAEAFF. The CDR3 DNA is TGTGCCAGCAGCTTAGGGGGACAGGGGGCCGCTGAAGCTTTCTTT. The chain links TRBV7-6 to TRBJ1-1; 12 nucleotides agree with TRBD1. V dropped 1 base and J dropped 6; count of bases not matched to a gene: 3. CDR3 length: 15 amino acids. Germline V lookup: CDR1 SGHVS, CDR2 FNYEAQ.

The chain carries TRBV27 and TRBJ2-3; 8 bases are shared with TRBD1. CDR1 and CDR2 (germline): MNHEY, SMNVEV (reference sequence). V shed 6 bases, J shed 0 bases, and the junction held 5 bases outside the gene matches. This CDR3 comprises 15 residues. In DNA form, the CDR3 reads TGTGCCAGCAGACGGACAGGGTACAGCACAGATACGCAGTATTTT. Amino acid sequence: CASRRTGYSTDTQYF.